This T cell receptor (beta chain) was recorded in a study of OX40 agonist ivuxolimab in advanced cancers. In the study overall: Patients achieving partial responses numbered three: one hepatocellular carcinoma case and two cutaneous melanoma cases.

General study findings and limits: Doses of 0.1 to 3.0 mg/kg were accompanied by clonal expansion of CD4+ and CD8+ blood T cells by week 6.

The repertoire was sequenced with immunoSEQ multiplex PCR; TCRdb's copy has only in-frame clones and lacks some. Among 50,000 to 75,000 clones listed, approximately 84% were seen once. Comments on this clone: The antigen is unknown.

The V gene lost 5 bases and the J gene lost 0 bases, with 7 bases spanning the gap. CDR1 GTSNPN and CDR2 SVGIG come from the germline V gene (reference sequence). This CDR3 has 13 amino acids. Sequenced material: CD4+ or CD8+ T cells sorted from blood, taken in a trial of the OX40 agonist ivuxolimab. This clonotype was obtained from an adult with an advanced solid tumor such as melanoma, head and neck, liver or kidney cancer. The J gene is TRBJ1-4, the V gene TRBV30; D remains unclear. CDR3 region: CAWEAATNEKLFF. Here the CDR3 DNA reads TGTGCCTGGGAGGCTGCAACTAATGAAAAACTGTTTTTT.